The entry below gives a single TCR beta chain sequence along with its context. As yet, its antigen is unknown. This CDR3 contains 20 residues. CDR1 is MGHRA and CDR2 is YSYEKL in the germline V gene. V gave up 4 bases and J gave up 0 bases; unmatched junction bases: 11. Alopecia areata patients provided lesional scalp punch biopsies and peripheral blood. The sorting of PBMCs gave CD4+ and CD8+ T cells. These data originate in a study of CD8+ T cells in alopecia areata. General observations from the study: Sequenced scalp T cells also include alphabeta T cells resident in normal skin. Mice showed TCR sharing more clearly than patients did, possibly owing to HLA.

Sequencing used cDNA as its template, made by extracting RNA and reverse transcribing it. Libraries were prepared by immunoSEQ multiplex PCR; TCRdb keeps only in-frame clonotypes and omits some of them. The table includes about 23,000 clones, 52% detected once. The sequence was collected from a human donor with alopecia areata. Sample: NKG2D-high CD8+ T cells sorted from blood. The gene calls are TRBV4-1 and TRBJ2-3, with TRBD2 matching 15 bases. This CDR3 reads CASSREGLAGGGLSTDTQYF. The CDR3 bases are TGCGCCAGCAGCCGAGAGGGACTAGCGGGAGGTGGCCTTAGCACAGATACGCAGTATTTT.